Below are 27 T cell receptor beta chains sequenced from a single sample in a study of control samples from healthy donors and cancer patients. Some clones are missing from TCRdb's copy, which holds only in-frame ones; the method was immunoSEQ multiplex PCR. The data show fewer than 150,000 clones, approximately 90% seen once. The sample was blood. These receptors were taken from a woman between 18 and 29 years old in good health.

V and J are TRBV27 and TRBJ1-1; a possible D gene is TRBD1 (5 bases). This CDR3 spans 13 amino acids. Germline CDR1 reads MNHEY; CDR2 reads SMNVEV (reference sequence). V shed 1 base and J shed 5 bases, with 8 bases lying between them. The CDR3 nucleotides read TGTGCCAGCAGTTTATTACGGGGGACTGAAGCTTTCTTT. This sequence encodes CASSLLRGTEAFF.

This chain links TRBV7-9 with TRBJ1-2, with D unclear. The CDR3 runs 14 residues. The V and J ends lost 0 bases and 8 bases respectively, with 13 bases between them. Germline CDR1 reads SEHNR; CDR2 reads FQNEAQ (reference sequence). The CDR3 loop is CASSLALGLGGYTF. The CDR3 DNA reads TGTGCCAGCAGCTTAGCGCTGGGATTAGGGGGCTACACCTTC. Combining the CDR3 with reference TRBV7-9 and TRBJ1-2 gives the whole variable domain DTGVSQNPRHKITKRGQNVTFRCDPISEHNRLYWYRQTLGQGPEFLTYFQNEAQLEKSRLLSDRFSAERPKGSFSTLEIQRTEQGDSAMYLCASSLALGLGGYTFGSGTRLTVV.

The rearrangement uses TRBV7-9 and TRBJ1-6; D not resolved. Germline V gene data show CDR1 as SEHNR and CDR2 as FQNEAQ (reference sequence). V was cut by 1 base and J by 9 bases, with 10 bases left in between. The CDR3 spans 14 residues. The DNA of the CDR3 is TGTGCCAGCAGCTTAGAGGGTAGCGTTTCACCCCTCCACTTT. Its translation is CASSLEGSVSPLHF.

A single count supports this clone. The J gene is TRBJ1-1, the V gene TRBV18; 9 bases fit TRBD1. The V gene's germline CDR1 is KGHSH and CDR2 LQKENI. V lost 5 bases and J lost 1; bases outside the gene matches: 5. This CDR3 spans 15 amino acids. The CDR3 nucleotides read TGTGCCAGCTCATCTCAGACAGGGGGGAACACTGAAGCTTTCTTT. Amino acid sequence: CASSSQTGGNTEAFF.

This chain joins TRBV7-9 and TRBJ1-4, with D unclear. This CDR3 contains 16 residues. Germline CDR1 SEHNR, CDR2 FQNEAQ (reference sequence). V shed 2 bases and J shed 4 bases, with 14 bases lying between them. The CDR3 DNA sequence: TGTGCCAGCAGCTTACTCAAAAGTGCCCGTAATGAAAAACTGTTTTTT. It codes for CASSLLKSARNEKLFF.

The chain couples TRBV11-2 to TRBJ1-6; 7 nucleotides match TRBD1. V trimming: 7 bases; J trimming: 4 bases; junction bases outside the gene matches: 10. This CDR3 is 16 amino acids long. CDR1 SGHAT and CDR2 FQNNGV come from the germline V gene. DNA for the CDR3: TGTGCCAGCAAAAGGGAGGGGGCTTATTATAATTCACCCCTCCACTTT. It encodes CASKREGAYYNSPLHF.

This sequence joins TRBV7-9 and TRBJ1-1; D is possibly TRBD1 (5 bases). V gave up 3 bases and J gave up 6 bases, with 14 bases separating them. There are 14 residues in the CDR3. From germline, CDR1 is SEHNR and CDR2 FQNEAQ (reference sequence). The CDR3 nucleotides read TGTGCCAGCAGCTTGCAGGGCGGAGGAGCTGAAGCTTTCTTT. It specifies CASSLQGGGAEAFF.

The chain has TRBV6-1 and TRBJ2-5, with TRBD2 as a possible D gene (6 bases). This CDR3 has 18 residues. Germline V gene lookup returns CDR1 MNHNS and CDR2 SASEGT. Trimming cost V 2 bases and J 8 bases, with 27 bases left between them. The chain's CDR3 is CASSERTRPNREKATQYF. The CDR3 DNA reads as TGTGCCAGCAGTGAACGGACCAGACCGAACCGGGAGAAAGCAACCCAGTACTTC.

The chain is built from TRBV28 and TRBJ2-6; D ambiguous. Trimming cost V 6 bases and J 4 bases, with 7 bases left between them. The CDR3 length is 13 residues. Germline assignment: CDR1 MDHEN and CDR2 SYDVKM. The CDR3 spells CASRKPGANVLTF. As DNA, the CDR3 is TGTGCCAGCAGGAAACCGGGGGCCAACGTCCTGACTTTC.

This chain joins TRBV27 and TRBJ1-4; 8 nucleotides align to TRBD1. The germline V gene has CDR1 MNHEY and CDR2 SMNVEV (reference sequence). Trimming at V came to 3 bases and at J to 0 bases, leaving 15 bases not matched to a gene. The CDR3 is 20 amino acids. Written as DNA, the CDR3 is TGTGCCAGCAGTTTGGTAGACCCGGGACAGGCACCTACAACTAATGAAAAACTGTTTTTT. Translation gives CASSLVDPGQAPTTNEKLFF.

The chain employs TRBV7-6 and TRBJ1-6; D is unclear. Trimming stripped 1 base from V and 7 bases from J, with 8 bases between. The V gene's germline CDR1 is SGHVS and CDR2 FNYEAQ. CDR3 length: 14 amino acids. The CDR3 spells CASSLGSANSPLHF. CDR3 nucleotide sequence: TGTGCCAGCAGCTTAGGCAGTGCGAATTCACCCCTCCACTTT.

The genes are TRBV5-1 and TRBJ1-2; D gene uncertain. From germline, CDR1 is SGHRS and CDR2 YFSETQ. The CDR3 loop spans 15 amino acids. V lost 5 bases to trimming and J lost 1 base, with 15 bases between them. The chain's CDR3 is CASRQTQGNNYGYTF. CDR3 nucleotides: TGCGCCAGCAGACAGACACAAGGGAATAACTATGGCTACACCTTC. Full variable domain (outside the CDR3, taken from reference TRBV5-1 and TRBJ1-2): KAGVTQTPRYLIKTRGQQVTLSCSPISGHRSVSWYQQTPGQGLQFLFEYFSETQRNKGNFPGRFSGRQFSNSRSEMNVSTLELGDSALYLCASRQTQGNNYGYTFGSGTRLTVV.

The J gene is TRBJ2-7, the V gene TRBV28, with 7 bases that match TRBD2. CDR1 is MDHEN and CDR2 is SYDVKM in the germline V gene. Trimming cost V 6 bases and J 1 base; bases outside gene matches: 6. This CDR3 is built from 14 residues. The CDR3 region has the DNA TGTGCCAGCAGCTTACCTAGCGGTTCCTACGAGCAGTACTTC. Amino acids: CASSLPSGSYEQYF. Full variable domain (missing parts from reference TRBV28 and TRBJ2-7): DVKVTQSSRYLVKRTGEKVFLECVQDMDHENMFWYRQDPGLGLRLIYFSYDVKMKEKGDIPEGYSVSREKKERFSLILESASTNQTSMYLCASSLPSGSYEQYFGPGTRLTVT.

The chain recombines TRBV28 with TRBJ1-5, with 7 bases that match TRBD1. Germline lookup yields CDR1 MDHEN and CDR2 SYDVKM. The CDR3 contains 17 residues. V was pared by 0 bases and J by 2 bases, with 7 bases of the junction left unmatched. This CDR3 reads CASSLWTGTYGNQPQHF. CDR3 nucleotide sequence: TGTGCCAGCAGTTTATGGACAGGGACCTATGGCAATCAGCCCCAGCATTTT.

The chain combines TRBV7-3 with TRBJ2-2, with D perhaps matching TRBD1 (6 bases). The V gene lost 5 bases and the J gene lost 6 bases, with 13 bases spanning the gap. Per the germline V gene, CDR1 is SGHTA and CDR2 is FQGTGA. CDR3 length: 14 amino acids. For the CDR3, the DNA is TGTGCCAGCAGCCCTTTCAAGGGGGCCGGGGAGCTGTTTTTT. Amino acids: CASSPFKGAGELFF.

The chain combines TRBV7-6 with TRBJ2-5, with D uncertain. The germline V and J ends were trimmed by 5 bases and 2 bases, with 9 bases remaining between them. The germline V gene has CDR1 SGHVS and CDR2 FNYEAQ. The CDR3 spans 13 residues. Here the CDR3 reads CASSRNGQETQYF. The CDR3 DNA reads as TGTGCCAGCAGCCGCAATGGACAAGAGACCCAGTACTTC.

The chain carries TRBV4-3 and TRBJ2-5; D unresolved. CDR1 is LGHNA, CDR2 YSLEER, per germline. CDR3 length: 14 amino acids. The V end was cut by 0 bases, the J end by 5 bases, with 10 bases between. The CDR3 protein is CASSQEGQLETQYF. CDR3 DNA: TGCGCCAGCAGCCAAGAAGGTCAGCTGGAGACCCAGTACTTC.

The chain has TRBV4-2 and TRBJ2-3; maybe TRBD2 (5 bases). Per germline, CDR1 LGHNA and CDR2 YNFKEQ. The CDR3 has 15 amino acids. Trimming stripped 4 bases from V and 2 bases from J, with 13 bases between. The CDR3 protein is CASSPGVGLTDTQYF. The CDR3 coding sequence is TGTGCCAGCAGCCCCGGGGTGGGCCTCACAGATACGCAGTATTTT.

V is TRBV28 and J is TRBJ2-1, with D tentatively TRBD1 (6 bases). CDR3 length: 17 residues. With 2 bases removed from V and 4 bases from J, the gap between germline ends came to 18 bases. Germline CDR1 is MDHEN and CDR2 is SYDVKM. The CDR3 DNA is TGTGCCAGCAGTTTAGGTTCAGGGGCCCTCCGATACAATGAGCAGTTCTTC. Protein sequence: CASSLGSGALRYNEQFF.

This clone appeared once. The V call is TRBV12-3 or TRBV12-4, the J call TRBJ1-2, with D possibly TRBD1 on 5 matching bases. This CDR3 has 13 residues. Between the trimmed V and J ends, which lost 6 bases and 6 bases, there was a span of 14 bases. CDR3 bases: TGTGCCAGCAGAGGGGTGCGTTTGGATGGCTACACCTTC. Translation gives CASRGVRLDGYTF.

The rearrangement joins TRBV25-1 to TRBJ1-4; weak D call: TRBD1 (5 bases). V dropped 6 bases and J dropped 7 bases, with 18 bases sitting between them. CDR1 MGHDK and CDR2 SYGVNS come from the germline V gene. The length of the CDR3 is 15 residues. Written as DNA, the CDR3 is TGTGCCAGCAGCACCCAGGGAGACGGGGGTGAAAAACTGTTTTTT. Translation gives CASSTQGDGGEKLFF.

The rearrangement uses TRBV7-9 and TRBJ2-7; 7 nucleotides match TRBD1. V trimming: 5 bases; J trimming: 0 bases; junction bases outside the gene matches: 4. The CDR3 contains 14 residues. CDR1 SEHNR and CDR2 FQNEAQ come from the germline V gene (reference sequence). CDR3 loop: CASSPTGSSYEQYF. CDR3 nucleotides: TGTGCCAGCAGCCCGACAGGGAGCTCCTACGAGCAGTACTTC.

The V call is TRBV6-2 or TRBV6-3, the J call TRBJ2-1, with TRBD2 matching 14 bases. The CDR3 runs to 21 residues. With V trimmed by 5 bases and J by 6 bases, 21 bases remained unmatched. In germline, CDR1 is MNHEY, CDR2 SVGEGT. Here the CDR3 reads CASSQAGGGLAGGGGSNEQFF. DNA for the CDR3: TGTGCCAGCAGTCAAGCTGGCGGCGGACTAGCGGGAGGAGGGGGTTCCAATGAGCAGTTCTTC.

V is TRBV19 and J is TRBJ1-2; possibly TRBD1 for D (5 bases). The CDR3 consists of 14 residues. From germline, CDR1 is LNHDA and CDR2 SQIVND (reference sequence). The V gene lost 7 bases and the J gene lost 2 bases, with 14 bases spanning the gap. As DNA, the CDR3 is TGTGCCAGTAATCCCAGGGAAGTAAACTATGGCTACACCTTC. Translation gives CASNPREVNYGYTF.

The V call is TRBV6-5, the J call TRBJ1-6; tentatively, D is TRBD1 (5 bases). CDR3 length equals 15 residues. The germline CDR1 and CDR2 sequences are MNHEY and SVGAGI. V was cut by 7 bases and J by 8 bases, with 18 bases left in between. The CDR3 protein is CASTSDSNNYSPLHF. The CDR3 region has the DNA TGTGCCAGCACCAGCGACAGTAATAATTATTCACCCCTCCACTTT.

The chain joins TRBV6-5 to TRBJ2-7, with 8 bases that match TRBD1. CDR3 length: 14 residues. The J segment lost 6 bases and the V segment lost 8 bases, leaving 12 bases of the junction unmatched. Germline V CDR1 and CDR2: MNHEY, SVGAGI. The CDR3 loop reads CASGTGGRYSEQYF. The CDR3 nucleotides are TGTGCCAGCGGGACAGGCGGCCGCTACTCCGAGCAGTACTTC.

The chain recombines TRBV28 with TRBJ1-2; D is undetermined. This CDR3 is built from 13 residues. V dropped 7 bases and J dropped 4 bases, with 13 bases sitting between them. Germline CDR1 reads MDHEN; CDR2 reads SYDVKM. The CDR3 nucleotides are TGTGCCAGCACCGCCACAGCTATCTATGGCTACACCTTC. Its protein is CASTATAIYGYTF.